This T cell receptor beta chain was sequenced for a study of long-term antiretroviral therapy in people with HIV. Study context: Initial samples were collected about a decade before the 2015 immediate-ART recommendation.

This CDR3 is built from 13 residues. Germline lookup yields CDR1 LNHDA and CDR2 SQIVND (reference sequence). Between the trimmed V and J ends, which lost 7 bases and 5 bases, there was a span of 14 bases. Whole-study findings and limits: Patients on ART gained diversity, which nonetheless stayed below transplant donor controls. Pre-ART clonal expansion yielded clones that dominated the repertoire at all time points.

About this clone itself: Antigen: not known.

Samples held roughly 0.85-11 million cryopreserved PBMC, and DNA extraction followed. The immunoSEQ assay was v3.0, run at survey level. Only in-frame clones appear in the TCRdb table, and some are missing; sequencing was by immunoSEQ multiplex PCR. This sample has about 25,000 clones, with 79% found just once. The gene calls are TRBV19 and TRBJ1-1, with a possible D match to TRBD1 (6 bases). The sequence came from a man younger than 45 with HIV. The input for sequencing was unsorted PBMCs, taken 2.1 years after starting antiretroviral therapy. Here the CDR3 DNA reads TGTGCCAGTACTGTGGGGGCGAGGACTGAAGCTTTCTTT. This sequence encodes CASTVGARTEAFF.